Shown below are 25 T cell receptor beta chains from a single sample sequenced in a study of a mutant IDH1 vaccine in newly diagnosed glioma. This table comes from immunoSEQ multiplex PCR, and its TCRdb copy is limited to in-frame clones, with some not included. The data contain about 51,000 clones, over 60% of them singletons. Described time point: baseline, week 1 (first vaccination visit). Treatment defined: pre-vaccination baseline after standard-of-care therapy. The source material was PBMCs, sampled from a glioma patient treated with radiotherapy, temozolomide or both. The receptor source for this set is a middle-aged woman with glioma.

This sequence joins TRBV5-1 and TRBJ2-1; the match to TRBD2 covers 7 bases. This CDR3 comprises 18 residues. J lost 4 bases, V lost 0 bases, and 13 bases had no gene match. The V gene's germline CDR1 is SGHRS and CDR2 YFSETQ. CDR3 sequence: CASSLVLSSGDPYNEQFF. The CDR3 DNA sequence: TGCGCCAGCAGCTTGGTTCTGTCAAGCGGGGACCCTTACAATGAGCAGTTCTTC.

The J gene is TRBJ2-7, the V gene TRBV5-4; D may be TRBD2 (6 bases). This CDR3 comprises 15 residues. Germline CDR1 is SGHNT and CDR2 is YYREEE (reference sequence). V gave up 1 base and J gave up 0 bases, with 11 bases separating them. The CDR3 DNA follows: TGTGCCAGCAGCTTGAGGTCCGGGGGCTCCTACGAGCAGTACTTC. Its translation: CASSLRSGGSYEQYF.

This sequence joins TRBV27 and TRBJ2-3; 9 nucleotides agree with TRBD2. The CDR3 sequence is 16 residues long. Germline V CDR1 and CDR2: MNHEY, SMNVEV (reference sequence). V gave up 3 bases and J gave up 2 bases; unmatched junction bases: 6. CDR3 in amino acids: CASSLSSGEITDTQYF. The CDR3 nucleotides read TGTGCCAGCAGTTTGTCTAGCGGGGAGATCACAGATACGCAGTATTTT.

V is TRBV4-1 and J is TRBJ1-5, with D tentatively TRBD1 (5 bases). There are 12 residues in the CDR3. The V end was cut by 3 bases, the J end by 7 bases, with 7 bases between. Germline CDR1 reads MGHRA; CDR2 reads YSYEKL. Written as DNA, the CDR3 is TGCGCCAGCAGCCAGGGGGACCAGCCCCAGCATTTT. It specifies CASSQGDQPQHF.

The V and J genes are TRBV4-3 and TRBJ1-6; 7 bases line up with TRBD1. The CDR3 extends over 18 amino acids. The trim removed 0 bases at V and 3 bases at J, leaving 8 bases unmatched. Germline lookup yields CDR1 LGHNA and CDR2 YSLEER. Here the CDR3 DNA reads TGCGCCAGCAGCCAAGATATCACAGGGGAAGGCTATAATTCACCCCTCCACTTT. As protein: CASSQDITGEGYNSPLHF.

The genes are TRBV29-1 and TRBJ1-1; D is unclear. The ends were cut back, 4 bases at V and 6 bases at J, with 6 bases in the middle. The CDR3 is 10 amino acids. Germline CDR1 reads SQVTM; CDR2 reads ANQGSEA. CDR3 in amino acids: CSVVPAEAFF. CDR3 nucleotide sequence: TGCAGCGTTGTCCCTGCTGAAGCTTTCTTT.

The sample holds one count of this clone. The chain combines TRBV6-5 with TRBJ1-2, with TRBD1 identical over 7 bases. This CDR3 comprises 14 residues. Germline CDR1 reads MNHEY; CDR2 reads SVGAGI. V dropped 3 bases and J dropped 6; count of bases not matched to a gene: 7. Written as DNA, the CDR3 is TGTGCCAGCAGTTATTTGAAAGGGGGCGATGGCTACACCTTC. As protein: CASSYLKGGDGYTF.

CDR3 bases: TGTGCCAGCGGAATCGGACAGTCCTATAATTCACCCCTCCACTTT. It encodes CASGIGQSYNSPLHF. The chain joins TRBV6-5 to TRBJ1-6; the D gene is possibly TRBD1 (6 bases). Germline-derived CDR1 and CDR2 are MNHEY and SVGAGI. Between the trimmed V and J ends, which lost 8 bases and 1 base, there was a span of 12 bases. This CDR3 region has 15 residues.

The chain joins TRBV7-9 to TRBJ1-1; D is undetermined. From germline, CDR1 is SEHNR and CDR2 FQNEAQ (reference sequence). The V end lost 7 bases, the J end lost 2 bases, and 2 bases lay between the germline ends. This CDR3 region has 10 residues. The CDR3 region has the DNA TGTGCCAGCACCAACACTGAAGCTTTCTTT. This gives the protein CASTNTEAFF.

The chain couples TRBV2 to TRBJ2-7; maybe TRBD1 (5 bases). The V gene's germline CDR1 is SNHLY and CDR2 FYNNEI. V lost 2 bases to trimming and J lost 1 base, with 9 bases between them. The CDR3 sequence is 14 residues long. DNA of the CDR3: TGTGCCAGCAGTGAATTGGGGCCGTCCTACGAGCAGTACTTC. This gives the protein CASSELGPSYEQYF.

The chain couples TRBV19 to TRBJ2-3, with 12 nucleotides matching TRBD2. Trimming took 4 bases from V and 6 from J; bases not matched to a gene: 5. The germline V gene has CDR1 LNHDA and CDR2 SQIVND (reference sequence). The CDR3 spans 15 residues. As DNA, the CDR3 is TGTGCCAGTAGTACCCCTAGCGGGGGGGCTGATACGCAGTATTTT. Translating gives CASSTPSGGADTQYF.

The J gene is TRBJ2-7, the V gene TRBV6-6; possibly TRBD2 for D (6 bases). This CDR3 is 16 amino acids long. Trimming removed 0 bases at V and 0 bases at J, with 12 bases between. CDR1 is MNHNY and CDR2 is SVGAGI in the germline V gene (reference sequence). CDR3 sequence: CASSYSQRASSYEQYF. CDR3 bases: TGTGCCAGCAGTTACTCCCAGCGGGCGAGCTCCTACGAGCAGTACTTC.

The gene calls are TRBV5-1 and TRBJ1-1; D is possibly TRBD1 (6 bases). The V end was cut by 0 bases, the J end by 1 base, with 16 bases between. The CDR3 is 17 residues long. CDR1 is SGHRS and CDR2 is YFSETQ in the germline V gene. In DNA form, the CDR3 reads TGCGCCAGCAGCTTGGCCGGGGGCATAGACAGGAACACTGAAGCTTTCTTT. This gives the protein CASSLAGGIDRNTEAFF.

The chain is built from TRBV6-5 and TRBJ2-3; 12 bases line up with TRBD2. The V gene's germline CDR1 is MNHEY and CDR2 SVGAGI. The CDR3 contains 16 residues. V trimming: 4 bases; J trimming: 2 bases; junction bases outside the gene matches: 4. Here the CDR3 reads CASSSRTSGDTDTQYF. In DNA form, the CDR3 reads TGTGCCAGCAGTTCTCGGACTAGCGGGGACACAGATACGCAGTATTTT.

V usage is TRBV2 and J usage is TRBJ1-1; no reliable D call. Germline V gene data show CDR1 as SNHLY and CDR2 as FYNNEI. The CDR3 has 15 amino acids. Deletions cut 2 bases from V and 0 bases from J, with 10 bases between. CDR3 coding DNA: TGTGCCAGCAGTGAATTCGGGAGCCTGAACACTGAAGCTTTCTTT. Translated: CASSEFGSLNTEAFF.

This clone was counted between two and nine times. V is TRBV4-3 and J is TRBJ2-1, with 8 bases fitting TRBD2. J gave up 10 bases and V 4 bases, and 6 bases lay outside the gene matches. This CDR3 spans 13 amino acids. Germline CDR1 is LGHNA and CDR2 is YSLEER. CDR3 sequence: CASSLGRAREQFF. DNA for the CDR3: TGCGCCAGCAGCCTCGGGAGGGCGAGGGAGCAGTTCTTC.

V and J are TRBV7-9 and TRBJ1-1, with D unclear. The V gene lost 5 bases and the J gene lost 1 base, with 14 bases spanning the gap. The CDR3 is 15 amino acids. Looked up from germline, CDR1 is SEHNR and CDR2 is FQNEAQ (reference sequence). DNA of the CDR3: TGTGCCAGCAGCCCGAATTTGGGTGGGAACACTGAAGCTTTCTTT. Its translation is CASSPNLGGNTEAFF.

The chain couples TRBV10-3 to TRBJ2-2; the D call may be TRBD1 or TRBD2 (5 bases each). CDR3 size: 15 residues. Germline CDR1 ENHRY, CDR2 SYGVKD. V gave up 10 bases and J gave up 0 bases, with 15 bases separating them. The CDR3 here is CATVPEGTNTGELFF. For the CDR3, the DNA is TGTGCCACCGTACCCGAGGGGACGAACACCGGGGAGCTGTTTTTT.

V usage is TRBV4-2 and J usage is TRBJ2-5; D might be TRBD2 (5 bases). Trimming shortened V by 2 bases and J by 5 bases, and 21 bases separated the two germline ends. CDR3 length: 17 amino acids. Per germline, CDR1 LGHNA and CDR2 YNFKEQ. The CDR3 sequence: CASSQSGRGQSSETQYF. CDR3 DNA sequence: TGTGCCAGCAGCCAAAGTGGAAGAGGGCAGAGTTCGGAGACCCAGTACTTC.

The gene calls are TRBV5-1 and TRBJ2-3; 14 bases agree with TRBD2. V gave up 4 bases and J gave up 5 bases; unmatched junction bases: 6. The CDR3 is 16 residues long. Germline V gene data show CDR1 as SGHRS and CDR2 as YFSETQ. In DNA, the CDR3 is TGCGCCAGCAGCAGTGGACTAGCGGGGGGAGGAGATACGCAGTATTTT. This gives the protein CASSSGLAGGGDTQYF.

The chain joins TRBV4-1 to TRBJ2-7; 9 bases align to TRBD1. Per germline, CDR1 MGHRA and CDR2 YSYEKL. This CDR3 spans 15 amino acids. The trim removed 2 bases at V and 7 bases at J, leaving 9 bases unmatched. CDR3 nucleotide sequence: TGCGCCAGCAGCCAATCCGGGACAGGGATTCGGGAGCAGTACTTC. Encoded protein: CASSQSGTGIREQYF.

V gene TRBV6-1 combines with J gene TRBJ2-3; D not certain. The length of the CDR3 is 14 residues. Germline V lookup: CDR1 MNHNS, CDR2 SASEGT. Trimming left V 3 bases short and J 1 base short, with 8 bases between. The CDR3 region is CASSEGLGTDTQYF. Written as DNA, the CDR3 is TGTGCCAGCAGTGAGGGGTTAGGCACAGATACGCAGTATTTT.

This clone appeared once. This chain links TRBV25-1 with TRBJ2-1; the match to TRBD2 covers 9 bases. The CDR3 sequence is 16 residues long. The V gene end was trimmed by 1 base and the J gene end by 4 bases; junction bases not matched to a gene: 5. Germline V lookup: CDR1 MGHDK, CDR2 SYGVNS. The CDR3 region has the DNA TGTGCCAGCAGTGAATTCGGCGGGGGGGGATACAATGAGCAGTTCTTC. Translation gives CASSEFGGGGYNEQFF.

The chain carries TRBV15 and TRBJ1-5; D remains ambiguous. Trimming removed 5 bases at V and 8 bases at J, with 13 bases between. This CDR3 is 13 amino acids long. CDR1 and CDR2 from the germline V gene are LNHNV and YYDKDF (reference sequence). DNA of the CDR3: TGTGCCACCAGCCCAGATCCTAGGGAGCCCCAGCATTTT. Protein: CATSPDPREPQHF. The full variable domain, with the rest looked up from reference TRBV15 and TRBJ1-5, is DAMVIQNPRYQVTQFGKPVTLSCSQTLNHNVMYWYQQKSSQAPKLLFHYYDKDFNNEADTPDNFQSRRPNTSFCFLDIRSPGLGDTAMYLCATSPDPREPQHFGDGTRLSIL.

This clone was observed a single time. The chain uses TRBV7-2 and TRBJ2-7; TRBD1 aligns across 9 bases. CDR3 length: 15 amino acids. Germline CDR1 is SGHTA and CDR2 is FQGNSA. J gave up 1 base and V 5 bases, and 6 bases lay outside the gene matches. The CDR3: CASSPGQGLSYEQYF. In nucleotides, the CDR3 is TGTGCCAGCAGCCCGGGACAGGGTCTATCCTACGAGCAGTACTTC. The full variable domain, in which reference TRBV7-2 and TRBJ2-7 provide the parts outside the CDR3, is GAGVSQSPSNKVTEKGKDVELRCDPISGHTALYWYRQSLGQGLEFLIYFQGNSAPDKSGLPSDRFSAERTGGSVSTLTIQRTQQEDSAVYLCASSPGQGLSYEQYFGPGTRLTVT.